This entry lists 31 T cell receptor beta chains sequenced from one sample in a study of blood T cell repertoires in COVID-19. The protocol was immunoSEQ multiplex PCR, while the TCRdb copy is restricted to in-frame clones and leaves out a portion. Of about 200,000 clones in the sample, more than 75% were seen once. Material: PBMCs or T cells enriched from blood (not recorded which). Receptors originate from a woman aged 40-49 years with acute COVID-19.

The V and J genes are TRBV6-6 and TRBJ1-4; 9 bases fit TRBD1. With V trimmed by 6 bases and J by 6 bases, 20 bases remained unmatched. Germline V gives CDR1 MNHNY, CDR2 SVGAGI (reference sequence). The CDR3 extends over 19 amino acids. For the CDR3, the DNA is TGTGCCAGCAGCTCCAGGGGGACAGGGATTATTGGAGCCGATGAAAAACTGTTTTTT. It specifies CASSSRGTGIIGADEKLFF.

V usage is TRBV4-2 and J usage is TRBJ2-7; weak D call: TRBD1 (5 bases). This CDR3 comprises 17 residues. Between the trimmed V and J ends, which lost 0 bases and 4 bases, there was a span of 19 bases. Germline values: CDR1 LGHNA, CDR2 YNFKEQ. CDR3 sequence: CASSQDGTGLQLYEQYF. CDR3 in DNA: TGTGCCAGCAGCCAAGATGGAACAGGCCTGCAACTGTACGAGCAGTACTTC.

This chain joins TRBV3-1 (or the pseudogene TRBV3-2) and TRBJ2-3, with 7 bases that match TRBD2. Germline-derived CDR1 and CDR2 are LGHDT and YNNKEL (reference sequence). The CDR3 is 17 amino acids. V shed 0 bases, J shed 2 bases, and the junction held 8 bases outside the gene matches. CDR3 region: CASSQEISGSNTDTQYF. DNA for the CDR3: TGTGCCAGCAGCCAAGAGATTAGCGGGTCAAACACAGATACGCAGTATTTT.

The chain is built from TRBV9 and TRBJ2-3; 9 bases align to TRBD2. Per the germline V gene, CDR1 is SGDLS and CDR2 is YYNGEE. This CDR3 comprises 14 residues. V gave up 5 bases and J gave up 6 bases; unmatched junction bases: 7. CDR3 coding DNA: TGTGCCAGCAGGGAAGGACTAGCGCCGGATACGCAGTATTTT. Translated: CASREGLAPDTQYF.

The sample holds one count of this clone. The J gene is TRBJ1-1, the V gene TRBV27, with D unresolved. The CDR3 is 13 amino acids. Per the germline V gene, CDR1 is MNHEY and CDR2 is SMNVEV (reference sequence). V gave up 7 bases and J gave up 4 bases, with 13 bases separating them. CDR3 sequence (DNA): TGTGCCAGCAAGTCTTTGGTTAGCACTGAAGCTTTCTTT. It translates to CASKSLVSTEAFF.

V usage is TRBV7-8 and J usage is TRBJ2-2, with 10 bases aligning to TRBD2. Trimming at V came to 3 bases and at J to 4 bases, leaving 5 bases not matched to a gene. The germline V gene has CDR1 SGHVS and CDR2 FQNEAQ. The CDR3 has 16 amino acids. The CDR3 nucleotides are TGTGCCAGCAGCTTGATAGCGGGAGGTGGCACCGGGGAGCTGTTTTTT. This codes for CASSLIAGGGTGELFF.

This clone was observed a handful of times. The V call is TRBV2, the J call TRBJ1-6, with a possible D match to TRBD1 (6 bases). The CDR3 has 14 residues. The V end was cut by 6 bases, the J end by 7 bases, with 13 bases between. Germline V gene lookup returns CDR1 SNHLY and CDR2 FYNNEI. In nucleotides, the CDR3 is TGTGCCAGCAGGGAGACAGGTTCGAATTCACCCCTCCACTTT. Protein sequence: CASRETGSNSPLHF.

This clone was seen a few times. The chain combines TRBV29-1 with TRBJ2-7; 7 nucleotides line up with TRBD2. The germline gives CDR1 SQVTM, CDR2 ANQGSEA. Unmatched junction bases numbered 17, after V lost 2 bases and J lost 1 base. This CDR3 contains 18 residues. CDR3 nucleotides: TGCAGCGTTGAATCTCCCTGGGGGAGCGGGACCAATTCCTACGAGCAGTACTTC. This encodes CSVESPWGSGTNSYEQYF.

This chain joins TRBV29-1 and TRBJ2-7; 10 bases map to TRBD1. The CDR3 is made up of 15 amino acids. The germline V gene encodes CDR1 SQVTM and CDR2 ANQGSEA. Losses at the gene ends were 0 bases for V and 4 bases for J; bases not matched to a gene: 6. CDR3 amino acids: CSVEDRGQGSYEQYF. In DNA, the CDR3 is TGCAGCGTTGAAGATCGGGGACAGGGGTCGTACGAGCAGTACTTC.

This rearrangement joins TRBV9 to TRBJ2-2, with TRBD1 matching 7 bases. CDR3 length: 19 amino acids. CDR1 is SGDLS and CDR2 is YYNGEE in the germline V gene. J lost 0 bases, V lost 0 bases, and 11 bases had no gene match. The CDR3 reads CASSVEGQPLTSNTGELFF. The DNA of the CDR3 is TGTGCCAGCAGCGTAGAGGGACAGCCTTTAACTTCGAACACCGGGGAGCTGTTTTTT.

This chain joins TRBV5-4 and TRBJ1-2; 7 bases agree with TRBD1. There are 14 residues in the CDR3. The germline V gene has CDR1 SGHNT and CDR2 YYREEE (reference sequence). V lost 5 bases to trimming and J lost 3 bases; unmatched junction nucleotides: 7. CDR3 in DNA: TGTGCCAGCAGAACAGGGGAAGGTGACTATGGCTACACCTTC. Protein: CASRTGEGDYGYTF.

The chain employs TRBV28 and TRBJ2-7; TRBD1 matches 7 bases. Germline lookup yields CDR1 MDHEN and CDR2 SYDVKM. J gave up 3 bases and V 3 bases, and 5 bases lay outside the gene matches. The CDR3 consists of 14 residues. This chain's CDR3 is CASSLRDRFYEQYF. The CDR3 bases are TGTGCCAGCAGTTTGAGGGACAGATTCTACGAGCAGTACTTC.

V usage is TRBV18 and J usage is TRBJ2-1, with 12 bases identical to TRBD2. With 0 bases clipped from V and 5 bases from J, the junction kept 8 bases outside the gene matches. The CDR3 extends over 18 amino acids. Germline CDR1 is KGHSH and CDR2 is LQKENI. CDR3 sequence: CASSPPELAGGVNNEQFF. The CDR3 DNA follows: TGTGCCAGCTCACCACCGGAACTAGCGGGAGGCGTAAACAATGAGCAGTTCTTC.

The chain has TRBV9 and TRBJ1-1, with a tentative D call TRBD1 (5 bases). Germline CDR1 SGDLS, CDR2 YYNGEE. The CDR3 covers 16 residues. Deletions cut 4 bases from V and 3 bases from J, with 19 bases between. The CDR3 protein is CASSTSWGGPYTEAFF. The CDR3 DNA reads TGTGCCAGCAGCACGTCTTGGGGGGGACCATACACTGAAGCTTTCTTT.

V usage is TRBV10-3 and J usage is TRBJ1-5; D is perhaps TRBD1 (6 bases). The ends were cut back, 3 bases at V and 7 bases at J, with 13 bases in the middle. Germline assignment: CDR1 ENHRY and CDR2 SYGVKD. This CDR3 region has 14 residues. For the CDR3, the DNA is TGTGCCATCAGTGAACAGGGTGAAGGACAGCCCCAGCATTTT. Translating gives CAISEQGEGQPQHF.

The V and J genes are TRBV21-1 and TRBJ2-3; the D call TRBD1 from the table was never checked on the DNA. TRBV21-1 is a listed pseudogene. The CDR3 consists of 13 residues. The CDR3 coding sequence is TGTGCCAGCAGAGGGGTCGTCCCAGATACGCAGTATTTT. Encoded protein: CASRGVVPDTQYF.

The chain joins TRBV30 to TRBJ2-1; TRBD2 matches 7 bases. CDR3 length: 15 residues. Germline V gene lookup returns CDR1 GTSNPN and CDR2 SVGIG (reference sequence). V was pared by 1 base and J by 4 bases, with 7 bases of the junction left unmatched. The CDR3 loop is CAWSAKAGLYNEQFF. CDR3 DNA sequence: TGTGCCTGGAGTGCAAAAGCGGGACTATACAATGAGCAGTTCTTC.

The chain joins TRBV10-3 to TRBJ1-1; 8 bases align to TRBD1. J lost 4 bases, V lost 4 bases, and 8 bases had no gene match. Germline CDR1 and CDR2: ENHRY and SYGVKD. The CDR3 length is 15 residues. The CDR3 coding sequence is TGTGCCATCAGTGTGTCAGGGGGCGCCGGCACTGAAGCTTTCTTT. Translated: CAISVSGGAGTEAFF.

The sample holds one count of this clone. The CDR3 bases are TGTGCCAGCAGAGGAGGGACAGCCTATAATTCACCCCTCCACTTT. This encodes CASRGGTAYNSPLHF. J is TRBJ1-6 and V is TRBV3-1 (or the pseudogene TRBV3-2); 7 bases line up with TRBD1. The V gene end was trimmed by 6 bases and the J gene end by 2 bases; junction bases not matched to a gene: 4. The CDR3 consists of 15 residues. The germline gives CDR1 LGHDT, CDR2 YNNKEL (reference sequence).

CDR3 sequence reads: CASLYQETQYF. The CDR3 region has the DNA TGTGCCAGCCTCTATCAAGAGACCCAGTACTTC. This chain links TRBV2 with TRBJ2-5; D remains unclear. CDR1 SNHLY and CDR2 FYNNEI come from the germline V gene. There are 11 residues in the CDR3. The V end lost 8 bases, the J end lost 2 bases, and 6 bases lay between the germline ends.

The chain employs TRBV5-6 and TRBJ2-5; 7 bases map to TRBD1. Unmatched junction bases numbered 10, after V lost 6 bases and J lost 2 bases. Per the germline V gene, CDR1 is SGHDT and CDR2 is YYEEEE. The CDR3 contains 15 residues. The CDR3 reads CASNSLDRVQETQYF. In DNA form, the CDR3 reads TGTGCCAGCAACTCCCTAGACAGGGTGCAAGAGACCCAGTACTTC.

This clone has more than one count but fewer than ten. This chain links TRBV19 with TRBJ1-6; 7 nucleotides agree with TRBD1. V was clipped by 8 bases and J by 12 bases; unmatched bases: 7. Per germline, CDR1 LNHDA and CDR2 SQIVND (reference sequence). This CDR3 is 12 amino acids long. The CDR3 DNA follows: TGTGCCAGTGCTACCGGGACAGTACCCCTCCACTTT. Translation gives CASATGTVPLHF.

The rearrangement joins TRBV5-1 to TRBJ2-1, with TRBD1 identical over 7 bases. The germline V gene has CDR1 SGHRS and CDR2 YFSETQ. With V trimmed by 4 bases and J by 6 bases, 10 bases remained unmatched. CDR3 length: 15 amino acids. The CDR3 coding sequence is TGCGCCAGCAGCAAGAGGGGGCCACCTTCCAATGAGCAGTTCTTC. Translating gives CASSKRGPPSNEQFF.

The gene calls are TRBV7-3 and TRBJ2-7, with 13 bases identical to TRBD2. V lost 5 bases, J lost 7 bases, and 8 bases stayed unmatched. The CDR3 is 15 amino acids. CDR1 and CDR2 from the germline V gene are SGHTA and FQGTGA. CDR3 bases: TGTGCCAGCAGCCCCGGACTAGCGGGAGTGAAGGAGCAGTACTTC. Translating gives CASSPGLAGVKEQYF.

V and J are TRBV29-1 and TRBJ2-3; perhaps TRBD2 as D (5 bases). The ends were cut back, 4 bases at V and 4 bases at J, with 12 bases in the middle. The germline gives CDR1 SQVTM, CDR2 ANQGSEA. This CDR3 region has 13 residues. CDR3 loop: CSVGWLASDTQYF. The CDR3, as DNA: TGCAGCGTTGGATGGCTAGCTTCAGATACGCAGTATTTT.

This clone was observed a few times. The chain recombines TRBV14 with TRBJ1-2; 8 nucleotides line up with TRBD1. Germline trimming cut 0 bases from V and 8 bases from J; bases unmatched to any gene: 8. Germline V gene data show CDR1 as SGHDN and CDR2 as FVKESK. This CDR3 contains 15 residues. CDR3 residues: CASSQEETGVGGYTF. In DNA form, the CDR3 reads TGTGCCAGCAGCCAAGAGGAGACAGGGGTTGGAGGCTACACCTTC.

The rearrangement joins TRBV7-9 to TRBJ1-4; D call uncertain. The CDR3 consists of 15 residues. Trimming cost V 5 bases and J 4 bases, with 14 bases left between them. Looked up from germline, CDR1 is SEHNR and CDR2 is FQNEAQ (reference sequence). The CDR3 loop reads CASSPFGRNNEKLFF. Here the CDR3 DNA reads TGTGCCAGCAGCCCTTTTGGCCGTAATAATGAAAAACTGTTTTTT.

This sequence joins TRBV7-2 and TRBJ1-5; no definite D call. Germline V gives CDR1 SGHTA, CDR2 FQGNSA. V gave up 5 bases and J gave up 4 bases, with 6 bases separating them. This CDR3 region has 12 residues. The CDR3: CASSVNNQPQHF. The DNA of the CDR3 is TGTGCCAGCAGCGTCAATAATCAGCCCCAGCATTTT.

V gene TRBV7-9 combines with J gene TRBJ2-1; 13 positions match TRBD2. CDR3 size: 15 residues. After removal of 5 bases from V and 6 bases from J, the junction contained 4 bases not matched to a gene. The V gene's germline CDR1 is SEHNR and CDR2 FQNEAQ (reference sequence). As DNA, the CDR3 is TGTGCCAGCAGCACCGGACTAGCGGGGGTCAATGAGCAGTTCTTC. This encodes CASSTGLAGVNEQFF. Filled out from reference TRBV7-9 and TRBJ2-1, the complete variable domain reads DTGVSQNPRHKITKRGQNVTFRCDPISEHNRLYWYRQTLGQGPEFLTYFQNEAQLEKSRLLSDRFSAERPKGSFSTLEIQRTEQGDSAMYLCASSTGLAGVNEQFFGPGTRLTVL.

The genes are TRBV24-1 and TRBJ1-2; the match to TRBD1 covers 8 bases. Trimming removed 4 bases from V and 8 bases from J; junction bases left unmatched: 8. CDR1 is KGHDR and CDR2 is SFDVKD in the germline V gene. CDR3 length: 14 residues. The CDR3 DNA sequence: TGTGCCACCAGTGACCCCGGACAGGGAAGAGGCTACACCTTC. Translating gives CATSDPGQGRGYTF.

In its sample, this clone was seen a few times. The CDR3 loop reads CAWSLKADRRAQPQHF. The CDR3 DNA reads TGTGCCTGGAGTCTAAAAGCGGACAGGCGAGCTCAGCCCCAGCATTTT. J is TRBJ1-5 and V is TRBV30; 7 positions agree with TRBD1. Germline-derived CDR1 and CDR2 are GTSNPN and SVGIG (reference sequence). With V trimmed by 2 bases and J by 6 bases, 13 bases remained unmatched. This CDR3 has 16 amino acids.